What follows describes a single T cell receptor beta chain. Its antigen specificity is not known. Qualities for individual bases were not recorded, and no much larger clone is one base off. The V and J ends are trimmed by 6 bases and 0 bases, leaving 12 bases between them. Via the germline V gene (reference sequence), CDR1 is LNHDA and CDR2 SQIVND. The CDR3 sequence holds 14 residues, the cysteine and phenylalanine included. CDR3 DNA is the only sequence kept; it has 42 bases, read in frame from the first base. Receptors were amplified or captured by the immunoSEQ multiplex PCR assay. About 10^5 TCR templates per sample were assayed by the deep sequencing platform. Genomic DNA extracted from sorted T cells was used for TCRbeta CDR3 sequencing. The authors' pipeline ran thus. The R programming language was used for clonal analysis of the TCRbeta CDR3 data. Comparing unstimulated samples against CFSE-low samples taken after the reaction was how alloreactive CD4+ and CD8+ clones were defined. Alloreactive CD4+ clones were assigned to regulatory or non-regulatory origin by matching sequences to sorted unstimulated Treg and non-Treg repertoires. TCRdb holds this immuneACCESS table with in-frame rearrangements only. Some clones are missing; in checked studies, unresolved V genes explain under half, and the rest has no known cause. The V and J calls and clone size were taken over from that table, and D and trimming were inferred from the DNA. The sample contains around 99,000 clones, just over 90% of them found a single time. The ten biggest clones cover 0.65% to 0.9% of the sample.

This specimen comes from a study of siplizumab effects on memory and regulatory T cells (dated by TCRdb to the late 2010s). The study in broad terms: The study examined how the anti-CD2 antibody siplizumab affects alloreactive T-cell subsets in allogeneic mixed lymphocyte reactions built from human PBMCs. General study outcomes and caveats: Whether proliferating Tregs from siplizumab cultures actually had suppressive function was not functionally confirmed. Sequences below about 10^-5 frequency were poorly captured, so only a minor fraction of alloreactive clones could be mapped to unstimulated subsets. Among mappable alloreactive CD4+ clones, an average Treg-derived fraction of about 69% was observed with siplizumab, compared with roughly 27% in control reactions. Greater diversity appeared to be present in unstimulated naive T cells than in memory T cells, and a substantial contribution to the alloresponse seemed to be made by naive cells. Siplizumab significantly lowered the cumulative frequency of alloreactive sequences that could be traced to unstimulated CD4+ memory T cells. About 75-95% of proliferating CD4+ or CD8+ clones could not be given a naive or memory phenotype.

Sorted unstimulated T cells and proliferating T cells recovered from mixed lymphocyte reactions were subjected to TCRbeta CDR3 sequencing. Fresh whole blood from fewer than twelve HLA-typed healthy donors was used to isolate PBMCs. To map where alloreactive clones came from, CD4+ regulatory T cells in the unstimulated state were FACS-sorted. Sample: Tregs sorted from blood. The sequence links TRBV19 to TRBJ2-7, and the D gene may be TRBD2, 5 bases matching. This TCR was sampled from a human donor in good health. The nucleotide sequence is given as TGTGCCAGTAGCGCTGGACTGTACTCCTACGAGCAGTACTTC. Protein translation: CASSAGLYSYEQYF.